This note documents a single TCR beta chain sequence. The data were obtained in a study of blood T cell repertoires in COVID-19. Study overall: Acute-phase and convalescent COVID-19 samples originated in the United States, Italy and Spain. PBMCs, B-cell-depleted T cells, or T cells provided the cDNA or gDNA that made up the material.

The authors' processing: Amplified reference gene primers provided the basis for estimating nucleated cell counts. Measured with immunoSEQ multiplex PCR; TCRdb has only the in-frame clones, and not every one. D and trimming were read from the DNA, whereas the V and J calls and clone size are those reported in that table. The sample consists of about 14,000 clones, approximately 86% of them appearing once. Germline CDR1 is SGHRS and CDR2 is YFSETQ. Trimming stripped 5 bases from V and 1 base from J, with 8 bases between. This CDR3 comprises 13 residues. The V call is TRBV5-1, the J call TRBJ2-3, with D unclear. The TCR originated in a man in his sixties with acute or convalescent COVID-19. The sequencing sample was made of peripheral blood. The CDR3 DNA reads as TGCGCCAGCAGACTTACAGGCACAGATACGCAGTATTTT. Its protein product is CASRLTGTDTQYF.